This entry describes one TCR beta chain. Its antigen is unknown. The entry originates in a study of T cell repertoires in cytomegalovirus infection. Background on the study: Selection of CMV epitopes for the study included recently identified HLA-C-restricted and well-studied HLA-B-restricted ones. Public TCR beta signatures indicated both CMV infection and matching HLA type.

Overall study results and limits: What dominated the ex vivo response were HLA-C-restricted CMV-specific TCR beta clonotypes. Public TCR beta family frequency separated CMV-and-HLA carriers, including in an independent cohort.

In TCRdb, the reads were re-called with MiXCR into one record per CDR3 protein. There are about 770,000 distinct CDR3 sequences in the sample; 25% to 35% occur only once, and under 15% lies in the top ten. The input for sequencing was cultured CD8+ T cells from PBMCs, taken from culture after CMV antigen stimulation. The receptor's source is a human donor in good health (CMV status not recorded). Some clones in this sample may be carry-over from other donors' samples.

Here the CDR3 reads CASSFIQGPYEQYV. The DNA for the CDR3 is TGTGCCAGCAGTTTTATACAGGGACCCTACGAGCAGTACGTC. This sequence joins TRBV6-2 or TRBV6-3 and TRBJ2-7; a weak D match, TRBD1 (6 bases). Between the trimmed V and J ends, which lost 4 bases and 2 bases, there was a span of 12 bases. Germline V lookup: CDR1 MNHEY, CDR2 SVGEGT. The CDR3 contains 14 residues.